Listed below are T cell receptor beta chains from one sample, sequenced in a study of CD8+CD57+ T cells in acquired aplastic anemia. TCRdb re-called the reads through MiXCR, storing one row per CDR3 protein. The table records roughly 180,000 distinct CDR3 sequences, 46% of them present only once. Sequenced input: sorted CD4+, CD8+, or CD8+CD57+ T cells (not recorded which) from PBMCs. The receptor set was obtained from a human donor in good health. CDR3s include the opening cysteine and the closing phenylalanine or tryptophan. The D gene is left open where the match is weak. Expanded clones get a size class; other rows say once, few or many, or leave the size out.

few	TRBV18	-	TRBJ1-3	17	TGTGCCAGCTCACCTACCGCCCCAGGGGACTCTGGAAACACCATATATTTT	CASSPTAPGDSGNTIYF
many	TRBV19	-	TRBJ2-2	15	TGTGCCAGTAGCACGGGACATATGAACACCGGGGAGCTGTTTTTT	CASSTGHMNTGELFF
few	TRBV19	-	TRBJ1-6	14	TGTGCCAGTAGTACCCCAGAGGGCCCAGGACCCCTCCACTTT	CASSTPEGPGPLHF
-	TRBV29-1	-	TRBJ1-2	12	TGCAGCGTTGTTGCGGGCAACTATGGCTACACCTTC	CSVVAGNYGYTF
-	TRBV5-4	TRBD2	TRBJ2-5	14	TGTGCCAGCACGGGGGCGGGAGGGCCAGAGACCCAGTACTTC	CASTGAGGPETQYF
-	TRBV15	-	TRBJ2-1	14	TGTGCCACCAGCAGAGCCTCGGCCCGCGATGAGCAGTTCTTC	CATSRASARDEQFF
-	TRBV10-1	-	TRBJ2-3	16	TGCGCCAGCAGTGAGTTTGGGGGGCCCGCTACGAATACGCAGTATTTT	CASSEFGGPATNTQYF
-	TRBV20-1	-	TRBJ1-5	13	TGCAGTGCAGGTTTCGTAGGCAATCAGCCCCAGCATTTT	CSAGFVGNQPQHF
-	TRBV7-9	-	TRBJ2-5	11	TGTGCCAGCAGCTTCACTAAGACCCAGTACTTC	CASSFTKTQYF
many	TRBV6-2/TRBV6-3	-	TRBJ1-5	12	TGTGCCAGCGGGGCGAGCAATCAGCCCCAGCATTTT	CASGASNQPQHF
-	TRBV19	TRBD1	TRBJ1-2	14	TGTGCCAGTAGGTCCCGGGACAGAGTCTATGGCTACACCTTC	CASRSRDRVYGYTF
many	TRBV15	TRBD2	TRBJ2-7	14	TGTGCCACCCGACTAGCGGGAGGGGGCTACGAGCAGTACTTC	CATRLAGGGYEQYF
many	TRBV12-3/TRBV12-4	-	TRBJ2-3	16	TGTGCCAGCAGTTTAGCCTCCAAAACAAACACAGATACGCAGTATTTT	CASSLASKTNTDTQYF
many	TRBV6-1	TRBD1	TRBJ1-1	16	TGTGCCAGCAGGGCGACAGGGGGCGGAAGGAACACTGAAGCTTTCTTT	CASRATGGGRNTEAFF
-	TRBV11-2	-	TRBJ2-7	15	TGTGCCAGCAGCTTAGAGGCAAATTCCATCTACGAGCAGTACTTC	CASSLEANSIYEQYF
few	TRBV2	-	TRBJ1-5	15	TGTGCCAGCAGTGCCGAACAGGGTCCGGCCCAGCCCCAGCATTTT	CASSAEQGPAQPQHF
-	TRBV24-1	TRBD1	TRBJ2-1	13	TGTGCCACCAGTGCTCAGGACAGGGGTGAGCAGTTCTTC	CATSAQDRGEQFF
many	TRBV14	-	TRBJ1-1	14	TGTGCCAGCAGCCATCACGGGGAGTACACTGAAGCTTTCTTT	CASSHHGEYTEAFF
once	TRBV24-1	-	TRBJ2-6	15	TGTGCCACCAGTGATCAGGTCTCTGGGGCCAACGTCCTGACTTTC	CATSDQVSGANVLTF
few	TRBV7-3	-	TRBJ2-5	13	TGTGCCAGCACCCTGACTTTTCAAGAGACCCAGTACTTC	CASTLTFQETQYF
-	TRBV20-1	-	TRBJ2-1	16	TGCAGTGCTAGAGAAGTAGGACGCGGAGCCTACAATGAGCAGTTCTTC	CSAREVGRGAYNEQFF
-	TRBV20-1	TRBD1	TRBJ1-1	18	TGCAGTGCTAGAGGGTTCCTGGACAGGCAAACGGGGAACACTGAAGCTTTCTTT	CSARGFLDRQTGNTEAFF
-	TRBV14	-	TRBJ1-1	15	TGTGCCAGCAGCCCCTTAGACAGACCGAACACTGAAGCTTTCTTT	CASSPLDRPNTEAFF
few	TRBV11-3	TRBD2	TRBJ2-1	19	TGTGCCAGCAGCTTAGAGTCTAGCGGGAGGGCCAGGTTCTACAATGAGCAGTTCTTC	CASSLESSGRARFYNEQFF
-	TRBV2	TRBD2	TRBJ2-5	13	TGTGCCAGCGAGGCTAGCGGGCAAGGAACCCAGTACTTC	CASEASGQGTQYF
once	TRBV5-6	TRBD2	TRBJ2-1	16	TGTGCCAGCAGCCTGGCGGGACTAGCGCGACACAATGAGCAGTTCTTC	CASSLAGLARHNEQFF
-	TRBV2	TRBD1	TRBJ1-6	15	TGTGCCAGCAGGGACAGGGAAACCTATAATTCACCCCTCCACTTT	CASRDRETYNSPLHF
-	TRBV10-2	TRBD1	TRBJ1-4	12	TGCGCCAGCAGCCCCGAGGGGGCTAGGCTGTTTTTT	CASSPEGARLFF
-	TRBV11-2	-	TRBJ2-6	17	TGTGCCAGCAGACACAACAAAGGGGACTCTGGGGCCAACGTCCTGACTTTC	CASRHNKGDSGANVLTF
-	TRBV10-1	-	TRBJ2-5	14	TGCGCCAGCAGCCGAGACCTAAACGATAAGACCCAGTACTTC	CASSRDLNDKTQYF
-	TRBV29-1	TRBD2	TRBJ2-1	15	TGCAGCCTGAGTCCGAGCGGGACTTCCTACAATGAGCAGTTCTTC	CSLSPSGTSYNEQFF
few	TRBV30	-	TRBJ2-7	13	TGTGCCTTGAGGAGGGGTTTTGGCTACGAGCAGTACTTC	CALRRGFGYEQYF
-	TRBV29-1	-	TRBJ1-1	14	TGCAGCGTTGGGTCCGGGTCCTCGAACACTGAAGCTTTCTTT	CSVGSGSSNTEAFF
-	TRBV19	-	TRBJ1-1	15	TGTGCCAGTAGTATTCGACAGGCGGCGAACACTGAAGCTTTCTTT	CASSIRQAANTEAFF
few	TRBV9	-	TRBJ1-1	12	TGTGCCAGCAGCGTTGTAGGGGCTGAAGCTTTCTTT	CASSVVGAEAFF
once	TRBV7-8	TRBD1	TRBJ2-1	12	TGTGCCAGCAGCCCCCGGGACAGCCCCCAGTTCTTC	CASSPRDSPQFF
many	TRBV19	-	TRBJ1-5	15	TGTGCCAGTAGTATAGTCGGGGTAGGGACTCAGCCCCAGCATTTT	CASSIVGVGTQPQHF
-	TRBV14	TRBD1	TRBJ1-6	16	TGTGCCAGCAGGCGCCGGACAGGGGAGGCCAATTCACCCCTCCACTTT	CASRRRTGEANSPLHF
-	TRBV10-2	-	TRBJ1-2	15	TGTGCCAGCAGCGTCAGCCCAGGGTGGTACTATGGCTACACCTTC	CASSVSPGWYYGYTF
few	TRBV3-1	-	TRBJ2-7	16	TGTGCCAGCAGCCTCCGACCGGGAGCCACTTTATACGAGCAGTACTTC	CASSLRPGATLYEQYF